This T cell receptor beta chain derives from a study of T cells in tuberculosis. The germline gives CDR1 MGHDK, CDR2 SYGVNS. Trimming cost V 3 bases and J 7 bases; bases outside gene matches: 13. This CDR3 has 17 residues. Sequencing was performed with immunoSEQ multiplex PCR; in TCRdb, only in-frame clones are kept and a portion is missing. The data hold nearly 60,000 clones, with nearly 90% observed a single time. After thawing and overnight rest, PBMC were stained with GMM-loaded CD1B tetramer, viability dye and anti-CD3 for sorting. CD1B tetramers were loaded with Rhodococcus equi-derived C32 glucose monomycolate.

The TCR comes from an adult woman with latent tuberculosis. The sequenced sample consisted of CD1b-GMM tetramer-negative cells sorted from PBMCs. The V and J genes are TRBV25-1 and TRBJ2-1; 9 bases are a match to TRBD1. This CDR3 reads CASSDSKGQGGENEQFF. In DNA form, the CDR3 reads TGTGCCAGCAGTGATTCTAAGGGACAGGGTGGCGAAAATGAGCAGTTCTTC.